Below, one TCR beta chain is given with its context. Its antigen is still unknown. This specimen belongs to a study of radiation and T cells in renal cell carcinoma. General observations from the study: From baseline, blood top tumor clonotypes peaked at 2 weeks post-radiation. Pretreatment tumor biopsies were lacking, so baseline clonotypes are unknown.

Using immunoSEQ multiplex PCR, the repertoire was profiled, and TCRdb retains in-frame clones only, with some absent. Of 140,000 to 150,000 clones listed, 75% to 90% are singletons. Time point indicated: blood 4 weeks post-SBRT, at nephrectomy. The treatment was: 15 Gy SBRT to primary tumor, nephrectomy 4 weeks later. Nephrectomy followed 15 Gy stereotactic body radiation by 4 weeks. Radiation-treated patients gave blood at baseline, week 2 and week 4. V lost 8 bases, J lost 5 bases, and 10 bases lay in between. Per the germline V gene, CDR1 is ENHRY and CDR2 is SYGVKD. The CDR3 length is 13 residues. The sequencing used blood, collected from a patient whose treatment included radiotherapy and nephrectomy. The TCR comes from a woman in her forties or fifties with renal cell carcinoma. V usage is TRBV10-3 and J usage is TRBJ1-6, with D hard to call. CDR3 nucleotides: TGTGCCATCGGGCGGGAGAATAATTCACCCCTCCACTTT. Amino acids: CAIGRENNSPLHF.